This T cell receptor (beta chain) was captured by sequencing in a study of cytomegalovirus exposure and HLA in healthy donors. Study observations and caveats: Earlier analysis looked at TCR beta V segments, and most were productive about 87% or about 30% of the time. Reports indicated that the classifier achieved high specificity and sensitivity in diagnosing cytomegalovirus status.

Per germline, CDR1 SNHLY and CDR2 FYNNEI. CDR3 length: 12 amino acids. Trimming removed 6 bases from V and 7 bases from J, with 9 bases in between. Concerning this clone: Its target is not known.

The PCR was carried out with 60 Vbeta primers and 13 Jbeta primers. Some clones are missing from TCRdb's copy, which holds only in-frame ones; the method was immunoSEQ multiplex PCR. The table lists some 150,000 clones, roughly 85% of them singletons. The rearrangement joins TRBV2 to TRBJ2-2; TRBD2 is a possible D gene (5 bases). The sequence was obtained from a man aged 35 to 55 in good health and CMV-seronegative. The sequencing input was PBMCs. The DNA for the CDR3 is TGTGCCAGCAGCGGAGCGGTCGGGGAGCTGTTTTTT. It codes for CASSGAVGELFF.